The 12 T cell receptor beta chains below were found in one sample sequenced in a study of blood T cell repertoires in COVID-19. Generated by immunoSEQ multiplex PCR, the TCRdb table keeps only in-frame clones and is missing some. Of about 97,000 clones in the sample, approximately 87% were seen once. The sequenced sample consisted of peripheral blood. These receptors originate from a human donor in a cohort sampled during active COVID-19.

The V call is TRBV13, the J call TRBJ1-4; 8 nucleotides line up with TRBD1. The V segment lost 4 bases and the J segment 5 bases; nucleotides outside the gene matches: 3. From germline, CDR1 is PRHDT and CDR2 FYEKMQ (reference sequence). The CDR3 totals 14 residues. This chain's CDR3 is CASSWDRSNEKLFF. In nucleotides, the CDR3 is TGTGCCAGCAGCTGGGACAGGTCGAATGAAAAACTGTTTTTT.

J is TRBJ2-1 and V is TRBV29-1; TRBD2 aligns across 7 bases. Germline values: CDR1 SQVTM, CDR2 ANQGSEA. Losses at the gene ends were 1 base for V and 7 bases for J; bases not matched to a gene: 7. The CDR3 runs to 14 residues. The CDR3 is CSVEVPGGGNEQFF. For the CDR3, the DNA is TGCAGCGTTGAAGTTCCGGGAGGTGGTAATGAGCAGTTCTTC.

The J gene is TRBJ2-7, the V gene TRBV5-4; 11 bases agree with TRBD2. Germline trimming cut 4 bases from V and 3 bases from J; bases unmatched to any gene: 6. This CDR3 is 15 amino acids long. The V gene's germline CDR1 is SGHNT and CDR2 YYREEE (reference sequence). CDR3 coding DNA: TGTGCCAGCAGCCTGGGACTAGCGGAAGGCTACGAGCAGTACTTC. It yields the protein CASSLGLAEGYEQYF.

The rearrangement uses TRBV5-1 and TRBJ1-5; no clear D. The CDR3 is 15 amino acids. Germline CDR1 reads SGHRS; CDR2 reads YFSETQ. Trimming left V 4 bases short and J 0 bases short, with 11 bases between. CDR3 residues: CASSPSGDSNQPQHF. The CDR3, as DNA: TGCGCCAGCAGCCCCTCCGGGGATAGCAATCAGCCCCAGCATTTT.

The genes are TRBV2 and TRBJ2-3; maybe TRBD1 (5 bases). The CDR3 has 14 amino acids. The V end was cut by 4 bases, the J end by 6 bases, with 14 bases between. Germline values: CDR1 SNHLY, CDR2 FYNNEI. CDR3 DNA sequence: TGTGCCAGCAGTGCAGAACCAGGGTCTGATACGCAGTATTTT. Protein: CASSAEPGSDTQYF.

The chain uses TRBV25-1 and TRBJ2-5; tentative D call: TRBD1 (6 bases). The length of the CDR3 is 14 residues. Germline-derived CDR1 and CDR2 are MGHDK and SYGVNS. The V and J ends lost 11 bases and 0 bases respectively, with 16 bases between them. This CDR3 is CASQPRDNQETQYF. The CDR3 DNA sequence: TGTGCCTCCCAGCCTAGGGACAACCAAGAGACCCAGTACTTC.

The chain links TRBV4-1 to TRBJ1-1; D uncertain. The germline V gene encodes CDR1 MGHRA and CDR2 YSYEKL. Trimming removed 3 bases at V and 5 bases at J, with 10 bases between. The CDR3 spans 13 residues. The DNA for the CDR3 is TGCGCCAGCAGCCAGGGGAGGGTGACTGAAGCTTTCTTT. This codes for CASSQGRVTEAFF.

The chain recombines TRBV6-5 with TRBJ1-6; D possibly corresponds to TRBD1 (5 bases). Germline V gives CDR1 MNHEY, CDR2 SVGAGI. Deletions cut 6 bases from V and 0 bases from J, with 9 bases between. The CDR3 loop spans 15 amino acids. CDR3 residues: CASRGGGSYNSPLHF. CDR3 sequence (DNA): TGTGCCAGCAGGGGGGGTGGCTCCTATAATTCACCCCTCCACTTT.

The rearrangement joins TRBV28 to TRBJ2-2, with 11 nucleotides matching TRBD2. Trimming cost V 7 bases and J 1 base; bases outside gene matches: 8. Germline loops: CDR1 MDHEN, CDR2 SYDVKM. This CDR3 spans 17 amino acids. DNA for the CDR3: TGTGCCAGCACTTTTAGCGGGAGGGCCGGGAACACCGGGGAGCTGTTTTTT. Amino acids: CASTFSGRAGNTGELFF. Full variable domain (outside the CDR3, taken from reference TRBV28 and TRBJ2-2): DVKVTQSSRYLVKRTGEKVFLECVQDMDHENMFWYRQDPGLGLRLIYFSYDVKMKEKGDIPEGYSVSREKKERFSLILESASTNQTSMYLCASTFSGRAGNTGELFFGEGSRLTVL.

The gene calls are TRBV5-1 and TRBJ2-1; D gene uncertain. Germline values: CDR1 SGHRS, CDR2 YFSETQ. The length of the CDR3 is 13 residues. Between the trimmed V and J ends, which lost 4 bases and 10 bases, there was a span of 15 bases. CDR3 in amino acids: CASSPYVSWEQFF. In DNA form, the CDR3 reads TGCGCCAGCAGCCCCTATGTGTCTTGGGAGCAGTTCTTC.

This rearrangement joins TRBV28 to TRBJ2-3; no clear D. There are 14 residues in the CDR3. The germline CDR1 and CDR2 sequences are MDHEN and SYDVKM. Trimming cost V 5 bases and J 4 bases, with 13 bases left between them. The CDR3 DNA sequence: TGTGCCAGCAGTGGTAGTATTCATGCAGATACGCAGTATTTT. Protein product: CASSGSIHADTQYF. The complete variable domain, with remaining parts taken from reference TRBV28 and TRBJ2-3, reads DVKVTQSSRYLVKRTGEKVFLECVQDMDHENMFWYRQDPGLGLRLIYFSYDVKMKEKGDIPEGYSVSREKKERFSLILESASTNQTSMYLCASSGSIHADTQYFGPGTRLTVL.

This sequence joins TRBV29-1 and TRBJ2-1, with 8 positions matching TRBD1. CDR3 length: 13 residues. Per germline, CDR1 SQVTM and CDR2 ANQGSEA. V lost 3 bases to trimming and J lost 6 bases; unmatched junction nucleotides: 4. CDR3 sequence: CSVDRGLSNEQFF. Here the CDR3 DNA reads TGCAGCGTTGACAGGGGGCTGTCCAATGAGCAGTTCTTC.